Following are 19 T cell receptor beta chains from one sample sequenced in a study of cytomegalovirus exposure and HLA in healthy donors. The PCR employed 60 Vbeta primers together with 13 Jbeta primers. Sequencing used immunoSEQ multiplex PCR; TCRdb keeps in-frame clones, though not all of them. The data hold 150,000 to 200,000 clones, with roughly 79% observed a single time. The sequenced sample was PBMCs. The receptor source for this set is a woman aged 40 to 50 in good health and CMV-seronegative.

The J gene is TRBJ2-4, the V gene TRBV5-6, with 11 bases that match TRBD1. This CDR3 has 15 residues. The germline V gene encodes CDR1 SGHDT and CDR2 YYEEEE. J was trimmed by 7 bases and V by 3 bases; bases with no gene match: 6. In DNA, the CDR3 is TGTGCCAGCAGCTATGGGACAGGGGGGACGAACATTCAGTACTTC. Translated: CASSYGTGGTNIQYF.

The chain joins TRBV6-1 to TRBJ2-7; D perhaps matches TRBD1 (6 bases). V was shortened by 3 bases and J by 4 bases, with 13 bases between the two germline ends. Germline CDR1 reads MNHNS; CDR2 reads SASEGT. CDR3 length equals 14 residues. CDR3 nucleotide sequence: TGTGCCAGCAGTGAGAACAGGGTCGGATACGAGCAGTACTTC. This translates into CASSENRVGYEQYF.

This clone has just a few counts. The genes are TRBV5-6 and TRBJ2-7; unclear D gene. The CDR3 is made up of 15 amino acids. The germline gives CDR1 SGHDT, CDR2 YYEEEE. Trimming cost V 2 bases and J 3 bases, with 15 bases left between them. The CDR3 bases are TGTGCCAGCAGCTTATTCGACAAGTTAAGCTACGAGCAGTACTTC. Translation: CASSLFDKLSYEQYF. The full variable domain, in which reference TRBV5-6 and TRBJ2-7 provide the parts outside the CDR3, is DAGVTQSPTHLIKTRGQQVTLRCSPKSGHDTVSWYQQALGQGPQFIFQYYEEEERQRGNFPDRFSGHQFPNYSSELNVNALLLGDSALYLCASSLFDKLSYEQYFGPGTRLTVT.

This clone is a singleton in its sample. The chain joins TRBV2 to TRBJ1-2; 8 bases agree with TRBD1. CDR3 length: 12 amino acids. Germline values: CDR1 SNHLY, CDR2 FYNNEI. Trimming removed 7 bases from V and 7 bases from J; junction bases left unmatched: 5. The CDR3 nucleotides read TGTGCCAGCAAAACAGGGGGTCTTGGCTACACCTTC. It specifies CASKTGGLGYTF.

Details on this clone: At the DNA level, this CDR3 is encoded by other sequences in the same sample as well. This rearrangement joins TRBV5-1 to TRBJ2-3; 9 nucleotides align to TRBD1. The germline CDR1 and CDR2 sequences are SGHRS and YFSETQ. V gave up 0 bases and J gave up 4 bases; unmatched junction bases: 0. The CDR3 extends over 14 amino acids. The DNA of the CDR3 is TGCGCCAGCAGCTTGGGACAGGGGGCAGATACGCAGTATTTT. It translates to CASSLGQGADTQYF.

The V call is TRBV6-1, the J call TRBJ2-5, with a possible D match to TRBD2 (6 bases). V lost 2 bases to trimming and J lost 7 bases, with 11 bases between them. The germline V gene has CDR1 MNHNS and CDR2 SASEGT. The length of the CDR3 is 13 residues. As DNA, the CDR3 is TGTGCCAGCAGTGAAAAGGAGGGGACGACCCAGTACTTC. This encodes CASSEKEGTTQYF.

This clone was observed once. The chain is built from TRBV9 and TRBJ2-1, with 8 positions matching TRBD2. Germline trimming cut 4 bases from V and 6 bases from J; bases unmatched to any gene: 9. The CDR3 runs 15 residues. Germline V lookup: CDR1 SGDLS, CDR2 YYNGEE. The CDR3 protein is CASSPTAGVVNEQFF. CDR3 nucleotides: TGTGCCAGCAGCCCCACAGCGGGAGTAGTCAATGAGCAGTTCTTC.

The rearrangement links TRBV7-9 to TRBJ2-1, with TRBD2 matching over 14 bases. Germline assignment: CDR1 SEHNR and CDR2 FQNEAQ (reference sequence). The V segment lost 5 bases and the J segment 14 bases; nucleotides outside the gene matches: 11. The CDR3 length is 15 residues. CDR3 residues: CASSGQGLAGEGEFF. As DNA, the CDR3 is TGTGCCAGCAGCGGACAGGGACTAGCGGGAGAGGGGGAGTTCTTC.

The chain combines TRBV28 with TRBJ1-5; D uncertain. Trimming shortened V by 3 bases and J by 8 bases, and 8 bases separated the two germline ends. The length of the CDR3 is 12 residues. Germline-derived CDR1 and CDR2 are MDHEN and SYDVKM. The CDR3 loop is CASSLGEKPQHF. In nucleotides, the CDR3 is TGTGCCAGCAGTTTGGGCGAGAAGCCCCAGCATTTT.

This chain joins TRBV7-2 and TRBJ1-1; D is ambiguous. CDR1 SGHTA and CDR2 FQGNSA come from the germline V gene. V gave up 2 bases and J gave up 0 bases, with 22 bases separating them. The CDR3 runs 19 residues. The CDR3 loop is CASSLRGPQGRYLNTEAFF. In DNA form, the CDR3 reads TGTGCCAGCAGCTTACGAGGGCCGCAAGGGCGCTACCTGAACACTGAAGCTTTCTTT.

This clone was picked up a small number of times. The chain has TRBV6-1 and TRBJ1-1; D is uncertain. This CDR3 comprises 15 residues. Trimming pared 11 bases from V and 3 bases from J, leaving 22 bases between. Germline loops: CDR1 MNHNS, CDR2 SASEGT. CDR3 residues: CASLGFLKGDTEAFF. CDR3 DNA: TGTGCCTCGCTGGGGTTCCTTAAGGGAGACACTGAAGCTTTCTTT.

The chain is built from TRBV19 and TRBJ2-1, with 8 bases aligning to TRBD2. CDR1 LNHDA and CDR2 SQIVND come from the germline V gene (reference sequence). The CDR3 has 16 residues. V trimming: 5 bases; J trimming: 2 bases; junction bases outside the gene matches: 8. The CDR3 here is CASSLSGKSTYNEQFF. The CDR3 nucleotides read TGTGCCAGTAGTCTTAGCGGGAAGTCGACCTACAATGAGCAGTTCTTC.

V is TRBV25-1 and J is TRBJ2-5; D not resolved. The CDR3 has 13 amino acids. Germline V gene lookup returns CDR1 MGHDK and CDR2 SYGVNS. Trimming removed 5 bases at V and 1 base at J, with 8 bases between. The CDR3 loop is CASSLGSQETQYF. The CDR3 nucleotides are TGTGCCAGCAGTCTGGGCAGCCAAGAGACCCAGTACTTC.

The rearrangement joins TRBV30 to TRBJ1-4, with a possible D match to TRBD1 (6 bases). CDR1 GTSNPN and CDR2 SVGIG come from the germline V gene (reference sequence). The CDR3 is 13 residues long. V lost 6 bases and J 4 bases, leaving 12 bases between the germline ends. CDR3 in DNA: TGTGCCTGTGGACAGAGCCATAATGAAAAACTGTTTTTT. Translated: CACGQSHNEKLFF.

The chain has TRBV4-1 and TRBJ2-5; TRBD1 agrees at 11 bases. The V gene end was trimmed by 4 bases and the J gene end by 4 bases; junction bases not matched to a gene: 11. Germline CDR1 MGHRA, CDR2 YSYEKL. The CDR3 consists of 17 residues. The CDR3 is CASSPGLRTGGRETQYF. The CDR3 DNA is TGCGCCAGCAGCCCGGGGTTGAGGACAGGGGGCCGAGAGACCCAGTACTTC.

CDR3 protein: CASSPGGYGDTQYF. CDR3 nucleotide sequence: TGCGCCAGCAGCCCAGGGGGGTATGGAGATACGCAGTATTTT. The rearrangement joins TRBV5-1 to TRBJ2-3; D might be TRBD1 (7 bases). Trimming removed 4 bases at V and 5 bases at J, with 14 bases between. This CDR3 contains 14 residues. Germline V gene sequence: CDR1 SGHRS, CDR2 YFSETQ.

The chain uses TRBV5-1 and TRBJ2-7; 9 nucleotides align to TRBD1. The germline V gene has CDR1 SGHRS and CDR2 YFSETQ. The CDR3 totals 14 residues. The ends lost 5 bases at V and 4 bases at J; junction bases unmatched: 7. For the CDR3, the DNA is TGCGCCAGCAGTTATGGGACAGGGAGTTACGAGCAGTACTTC. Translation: CASSYGTGSYEQYF.

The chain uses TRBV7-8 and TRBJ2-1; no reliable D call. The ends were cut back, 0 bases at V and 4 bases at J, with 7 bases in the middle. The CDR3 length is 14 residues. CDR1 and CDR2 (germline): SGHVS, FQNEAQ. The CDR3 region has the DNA TGTGCCAGCAGCTTAGCGATAGAGTACAATGAGCAGTTCTTC. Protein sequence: CASSLAIEYNEQFF.

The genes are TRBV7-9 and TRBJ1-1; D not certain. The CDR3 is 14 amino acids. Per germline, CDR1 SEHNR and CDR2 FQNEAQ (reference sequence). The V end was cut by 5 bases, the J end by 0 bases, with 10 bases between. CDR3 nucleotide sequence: TGTGCCAGCAGCCCTATAACCATGAACACTGAAGCTTTCTTT. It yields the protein CASSPITMNTEAFF.